The clone carrying this T cell receptor beta chain occurred many times. Its antigen is as yet unknown. This entry comes from a study of T cells in Graves' hyperthyroidism and ophthalmopathy. Amplified TCR beta CDR3 regions came from RNA transcripts. TCR CDR3 regions were first amplified by RT-PCR with HTBI primers. TCRdb processed the multiplex PCR reads anew with MiXCR; each CDR3 protein has one entry. The sample lists 300,000 to 500,000 distinct CDR3 sequences; approximately 15% were seen once. Fresh 10 ml peripheral blood yielded PBMCs. This CDR3 comprises 14 residues. V dropped 4 bases and J dropped 4 bases, with 14 bases sitting between them. Per germline, CDR1 MDHEN and CDR2 SYDVKM. Broader study findings: Ophthalmopathy was distinguished from stable hyperthyroidism by 13 V-J signatures. Clonotypes that were expanded in thyroid above 0.001 mostly appeared in blood too.

This TCR was sampled from a woman between 25 and 40 years old with Graves' hyperthyroidism. The sample comprised blood. The chain carries TRBV28 and TRBJ2-7; D possibly uses TRBD1 or TRBD2 (5 bases each). CDR3 residues: CASSSPGTGYEQYF. CDR3 sequence (DNA): TGTGCCAGCAGTTCGCCCGGGACGGGATACGAGCAGTACTTC.